This T cell receptor beta chain was identified in a study of blood T cell repertoires in COVID-19. Turning to the study itself: Samples representing acute and convalescent COVID-19 were sourced from the United States, Italy and Spain. T cells, B-cell-depleted T cells, or PBMCs supplied cDNA or gDNA.

How the authors handled the data: Quantification of nucleated cells was approximated via reference gene primer amplification. Profiled with immunoSEQ multiplex PCR; TCRdb holds only in-frame clones, not every one. Clone size and the V and J calls come from that table; the DNA yielded D and trimming. The repertoire includes some 76,000 clones, around nine tenths of them detected once, and over 4% sits in the top ten. With 5 bases removed from V and 6 bases from J, the gap between germline ends came to 16 bases. The CDR3 consists of 15 residues. CDR1 is SGHTA, CDR2 FQGNSA, per germline. This clonotype was obtained from a woman under 30 with acute or convalescent COVID-19. The chain couples TRBV7-2 to TRBJ1-4, with a tentative D call TRBD1 (5 bases). The specimen sequenced was peripheral blood. In nucleotides, the CDR3 is TGTGCCAGCAGCACGACAGCCACCCGTCATGAAAAACTGTTTTTT. Residues: CASSTTATRHEKLFF.